The next 20 T cell receptor beta chains were all read from a single sample in a study of cytomegalovirus exposure and HLA in healthy donors. PCR was performed using 60 Vbeta and 13 Jbeta primers. Sequencing used immunoSEQ multiplex PCR; TCRdb keeps in-frame clones, though not all of them. The sample lists 150,000 to 250,000 clones; 75% to 90% were seen once. Input material: PBMCs. The receptors were gathered from a woman in her forties or fifties in good health and CMV-seropositive.

The genes are TRBV11-2 and TRBJ2-1; 8 bases fit TRBD2. The CDR3 spans 15 residues. Trimming took 3 bases from V and 5 from J; bases not matched to a gene: 6. Germline loops: CDR1 SGHAT, CDR2 FQNNGV. The CDR3 coding sequence is TGTGCCAGCAGCTTCGGCGGGAGGTCTAACAATGAGCAGTTCTTC. Its translation: CASSFGGRSNNEQFF.

The chain links TRBV5-4 to TRBJ2-1; D may be TRBD2 (5 bases). The CDR3 is 15 residues long. Trimming removed 4 bases from V and 0 bases from J, with 11 bases in between. Per the germline V gene, CDR1 is SGHNT and CDR2 is YYREEE (reference sequence). CDR3 protein: CASSQERSSYNEQFF. The CDR3 DNA reads TGTGCCAGCAGCCAAGAGCGGAGCTCCTACAATGAGCAGTTCTTC.

This chain joins TRBV7-2 and TRBJ1-5, with unresolved D. The CDR3 has 12 residues. The germline CDR1 and CDR2 sequences are SGHTA and FQGNSA. V was clipped by 7 bases and J by 7 bases, with 11 bases between them. CDR3 DNA: TGTGCCAGCACCCTACCCGGGCAGCCCCAGCATTTT. This encodes CASTLPGQPQHF.

This rearrangement joins TRBV6-6 to TRBJ1-1, with D unresolved. Germline values: CDR1 MNHNY, CDR2 SVGAGI (reference sequence). V was clipped by 8 bases and J by 0 bases, with 4 bases between them. This CDR3 spans 11 amino acids. CDR3 DNA: TGTGCCAGCCTAATGAACACTGAAGCTTTCTTT. Translating it yields CASLMNTEAFF.

V is TRBV5-1 and J is TRBJ1-2; D not certain. The germline gives CDR1 SGHRS, CDR2 YFSETQ. With 4 bases removed from V and 4 bases from J, the gap between germline ends came to 14 bases. The CDR3 covers 14 residues. In nucleotides, the CDR3 is TGCGCCAGCAGCGCGGGGATACCGAGCTATGGCTACACCTTC. This sequence encodes CASSAGIPSYGYTF.

V gene TRBV7-9 combines with J gene TRBJ1-1; TRBD1 might be the D (5 bases). The V end lost 3 bases, the J end lost 5 bases, and 16 bases lay between the germline ends. The CDR3 length is 15 residues. Per the germline V gene, CDR1 is SEHNR and CDR2 is FQNEAQ (reference sequence). CDR3 nucleotide sequence: TGTGCCAGCAGCTTGGACGGGTTAAAGGGGACTGAAGCTTTCTTT. The encoded protein is CASSLDGLKGTEAFF.

This sequence joins TRBV5-1 and TRBJ2-3, with TRBD1 identical over 8 bases. The CDR3 runs 17 residues. Germline V CDR1 and CDR2: SGHRS, YFSETQ. With 5 bases clipped from V and 4 bases from J, the junction kept 15 bases outside the gene matches. CDR3 region: CASSLSPVGQGSDTQYF. The CDR3 nucleotides read TGCGCCAGCAGTCTTAGTCCCGTTGGACAGGGATCAGATACGCAGTATTTT.

The V call is TRBV12-2, the J call TRBJ2-5; TRBD1 is the table's D call and was not checked against the DNA. TRBV12-2 is annotated as a pseudogene. The CDR3 is 15 residues long. The CDR3 sequence is CASRLPLDRQETQYF. The CDR3 coding sequence is TGTGCAAGTCGCTTACCGTTAGACAGGCAAGAGACCCAGTACTTC.

The chain has TRBV28 and TRBJ2-5; 9 positions agree with TRBD1. Germline V gene lookup returns CDR1 MDHEN and CDR2 SYDVKM. V was clipped by 5 bases and J by 5 bases; unmatched bases: 12. The CDR3 runs to 16 residues. CDR3 residues: CASSGRKQGAGETQYF. The CDR3 DNA reads TGTGCCAGCAGTGGGCGGAAACAGGGGGCTGGGGAGACCCAGTACTTC.

This chain links TRBV14 with TRBJ2-3; 8 bases match TRBD1. CDR1 and CDR2 from the germline V gene are SGHDN and FVKESK. The CDR3 is 16 residues long. The V segment lost 0 bases and the J segment 7 bases; nucleotides outside the gene matches: 9. CDR3 amino acids: CASSQDFGQGEHTQYF. The CDR3 DNA reads as TGTGCCAGCAGCCAAGATTTTGGACAGGGCGAGCATACGCAGTATTTT.

The chain is built from TRBV9 and TRBJ2-3, with no clear D. Germline-derived CDR1 and CDR2 are SGDLS and YYNGEE. Deletions cut 3 bases from V and 3 bases from J, with 5 bases between. This CDR3 region has 12 residues. CDR3 nucleotides: TGTGCCAGCAGCGACCGGACAGATACGCAGTATTTT. Translation: CASSDRTDTQYF.

The rearrangement uses TRBV11-2 and TRBJ2-7; D is undetermined. Germline CDR1 SGHAT, CDR2 FQNNGV. V was cut by 0 bases and J by 4 bases, with 7 bases left in between. The CDR3 extends over 13 amino acids. CDR3 region: CASSLDGRYEQYF. In DNA, the CDR3 is TGTGCCAGCAGCTTAGATGGCCGTTACGAGCAGTACTTC.

CDR3 nucleotides: TGTGCCAGCAGTTCCCCCGGGACTAGCGGGGAGCAGTACTTC. It codes for CASSSPGTSGEQYF. The chain joins TRBV27 to TRBJ2-7, with 12 bases lining up with TRBD2. The V gene end was trimmed by 4 bases and the J gene end by 7 bases; junction bases not matched to a gene: 5. Per the germline V gene, CDR1 is MNHEY and CDR2 is SMNVEV (reference sequence). This CDR3 comprises 14 residues.

The chain carries TRBV10-3 and TRBJ2-1, with 12 nucleotides matching TRBD2. This CDR3 is 15 amino acids long. Germline lookup yields CDR1 ENHRY and CDR2 SYGVKD. V shed 5 bases and J 8 bases; nucleotides not matched to a gene: 7. This CDR3 reads CAISSTSGGMDEQFF. CDR3 sequence (DNA): TGTGCCATCAGTTCTACTAGCGGGGGGATGGATGAGCAGTTCTTC.

With regard to this clone: Sequence at one end of the junction differs from germline and may be a read error. This chain uses TRBV7-9 with TRBJ2-5; D perhaps matches TRBD2 (6 bases). Per the germline V gene, CDR1 is SEHNR and CDR2 is FQNEAQ (reference sequence). CDR3 length: 14 amino acids. CDR3 sequence (DNA): TGTTCCAGCAGCTGGAGGGTCCTCCAAGAGACCCAGTACTTC. It specifies CSSSWRVLQETQYF.

This sequence joins TRBV28 and TRBJ1-5; D uncertain. The germline V and J ends were trimmed by 1 base and 7 bases, with 11 bases remaining between them. Per germline, CDR1 MDHEN and CDR2 SYDVKM. The CDR3 consists of 14 residues. The CDR3 DNA is TGTGCCAGCAGTTTATCGGCAGGCCGCCAGCCCCAGCATTTT. Translation gives CASSLSAGRQPQHF. The variable domain in full, with the rest retrieved from reference TRBV28 and TRBJ1-5, is DVKVTQSSRYLVKRTGEKVFLECVQDMDHENMFWYRQDPGLGLRLIYFSYDVKMKEKGDIPEGYSVSREKKERFSLILESASTNQTSMYLCASSLSAGRQPQHFGDGTRLSIL.

This chain links TRBV28 with TRBJ2-4, with D unclear. The CDR3 sequence is 15 residues long. Per the germline V gene, CDR1 is MDHEN and CDR2 is SYDVKM. V lost 2 bases and J 5 bases, leaving 13 bases between the germline ends. The CDR3 DNA reads as TGTGCCAGCAGTTTACCTAGAGGTGTTGAAAACATTCAGTACTTC. This gives the protein CASSLPRGVENIQYF. Looking up the rest from reference TRBV28 and TRBJ2-4 gives the full variable domain: DVKVTQSSRYLVKRTGEKVFLECVQDMDHENMFWYRQDPGLGLRLIYFSYDVKMKEKGDIPEGYSVSREKKERFSLILESASTNQTSMYLCASSLPRGVENIQYFGAGTRLSVL.

The chain joins TRBV15 to TRBJ1-2; weak D call: TRBD1 (5 bases). CDR1 is LNHNV, CDR2 YYDKDF, per germline (reference sequence). The CDR3 consists of 14 residues. Trimming removed 0 bases from V and 7 bases from J, with 12 bases in between. DNA for the CDR3: TGTGCCACCAGCAGAGAAGGCAGGGAGGGTGGCTACACCTTC. Its protein is CATSREGREGGYTF. The full variable domain, in which reference TRBV15 and TRBJ1-2 provide the parts outside the CDR3, is DAMVIQNPRYQVTQFGKPVTLSCSQTLNHNVMYWYQQKSSQAPKLLFHYYDKDFNNEADTPDNFQSRRPNTSFCFLDIRSPGLGDTAMYLCATSREGREGGYTFGSGTRLTVV.

This clone was detected once. The chain recombines TRBV2 with TRBJ2-5; TRBD1 matches 8 bases. Germline V gene sequence: CDR1 SNHLY, CDR2 FYNNEI. V shed 2 bases, J shed 2 bases, and the junction held 10 bases outside the gene matches. This CDR3 is built from 17 residues. The CDR3 spells CASSESPTGGIQETQYF. CDR3 in DNA: TGTGCCAGCAGTGAATCCCCAACAGGGGGAATTCAAGAGACCCAGTACTTC. Full variable domain (rest looked up from reference TRBV2 and TRBJ2-5): EPEVTQTPSHQVTQMGQEVILRCVPISNHLYFYWYRQILGQKVEFLVSFYNNEISEKSEIFDDQFSVERPDGSNFTLKIRSTKLEDSAMYFCASSESPTGGIQETQYFGPGTRLLVL.

This clone has only one observation. The J gene is TRBJ2-2, the V gene TRBV19; 7 positions agree with TRBD2. The junction had 10 bases not matched to a gene; V was cut back by 8 bases and J by 7 bases. Germline CDR1 reads LNHDA; CDR2 reads SQIVND (reference sequence). The CDR3 has 14 residues. CDR3 sequence: CASLQGGIFGELFF. The DNA of the CDR3 is TGTGCCAGTCTCCAGGGAGGGATTTTCGGGGAGCTGTTTTTT.